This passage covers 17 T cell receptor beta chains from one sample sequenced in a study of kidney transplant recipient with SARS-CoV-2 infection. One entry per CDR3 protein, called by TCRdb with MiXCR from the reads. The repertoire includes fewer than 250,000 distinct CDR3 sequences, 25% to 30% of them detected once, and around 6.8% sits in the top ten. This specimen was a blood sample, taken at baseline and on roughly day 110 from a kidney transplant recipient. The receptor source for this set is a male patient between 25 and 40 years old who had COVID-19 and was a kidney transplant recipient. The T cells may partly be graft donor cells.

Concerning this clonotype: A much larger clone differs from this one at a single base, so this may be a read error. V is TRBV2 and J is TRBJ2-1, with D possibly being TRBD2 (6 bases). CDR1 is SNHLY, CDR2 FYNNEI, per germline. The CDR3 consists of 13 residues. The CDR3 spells CASSVETRNELFF. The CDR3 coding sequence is TGTGCCAGCAGTGTAGAGACTAGAAATGAGCTGTTCTTC.

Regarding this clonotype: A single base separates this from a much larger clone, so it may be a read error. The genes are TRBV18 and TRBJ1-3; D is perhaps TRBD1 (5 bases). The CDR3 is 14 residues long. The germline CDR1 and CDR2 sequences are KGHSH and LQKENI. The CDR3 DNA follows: TGTGCCAGCTCACCAGGGGCAGCTGGAAACGCCATATATTTT. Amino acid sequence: CASSPGAAGNAIYF.

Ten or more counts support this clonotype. This chain's CDR3 is CASLFTVSRKTYGYTF. The CDR3 DNA reads as TGTGCCAGCCTATTTACTGTCTCGCGAAAGACCTATGGCTACACCTTC. The chain combines TRBV5-5 with TRBJ1-2, with D unresolved. Trimming stripped 7 bases from V and 4 bases from J, with 23 bases between. Germline CDR1 and CDR2: SGHKS and YYEKEE (reference sequence). This CDR3 has 16 residues. The variable domain in full, with the rest retrieved from reference TRBV5-5 and TRBJ1-2, is DAGVTQSPTHLIKTRGQQVTLRCSPISGHKSVSWYQQVLGQGPQFIFQYYEKEERGRGNFPDRFSARQFPNYSSELNVNALLLGDSALYLCASLFTVSRKTYGYTFGSGTRLTVV.

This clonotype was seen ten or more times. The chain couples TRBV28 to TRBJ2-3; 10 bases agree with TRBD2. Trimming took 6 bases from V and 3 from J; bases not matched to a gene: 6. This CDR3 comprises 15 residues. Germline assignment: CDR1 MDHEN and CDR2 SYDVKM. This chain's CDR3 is CASRTPLAGTDTQYF. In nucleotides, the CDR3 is TGTGCCAGCAGGACCCCACTAGCGGGAACAGATACGCAGTATTTT.

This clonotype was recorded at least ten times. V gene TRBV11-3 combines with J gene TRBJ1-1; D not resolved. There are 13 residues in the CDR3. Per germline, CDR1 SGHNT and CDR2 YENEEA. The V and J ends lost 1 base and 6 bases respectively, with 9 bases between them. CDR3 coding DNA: TGTGCCAGCAGCTTAGTGGTGGACTCTGAAGCTTTCTTT. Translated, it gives CASSLVVDSEAFF.

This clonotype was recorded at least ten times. This chain's CDR3 is CASSHRAPISIRTEAFF. The DNA for the CDR3 is TGTGCCAGCAGCCATCGTGCTCCCATTTCAATTCGCACTGAAGCTTTCTTT. J is TRBJ1-1 and V is TRBV3-1; D uncertain. The CDR3 contains 17 residues. CDR1 and CDR2 (germline): LGHDT, YNNKEL (reference sequence). Trimming pared 3 bases from V and 4 bases from J, leaving 21 bases between.

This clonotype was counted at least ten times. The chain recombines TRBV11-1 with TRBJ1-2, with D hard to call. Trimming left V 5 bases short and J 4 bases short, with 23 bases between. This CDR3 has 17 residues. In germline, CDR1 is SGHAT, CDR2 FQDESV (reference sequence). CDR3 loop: CASSAVDKAGKTYGYTF. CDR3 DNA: TGTGCCAGCAGCGCGGTGGATAAGGCTGGAAAGACCTATGGCTACACCTTC.

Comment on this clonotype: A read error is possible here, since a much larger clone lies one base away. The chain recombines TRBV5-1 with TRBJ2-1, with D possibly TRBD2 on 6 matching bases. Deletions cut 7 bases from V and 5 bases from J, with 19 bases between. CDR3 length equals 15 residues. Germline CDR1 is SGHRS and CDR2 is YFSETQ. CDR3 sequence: CASHAMRGLNNEQFF. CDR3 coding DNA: TGCGCCAGCCACGCCATGCGGGGACTCAACAATGAGCAGTTCTTC.

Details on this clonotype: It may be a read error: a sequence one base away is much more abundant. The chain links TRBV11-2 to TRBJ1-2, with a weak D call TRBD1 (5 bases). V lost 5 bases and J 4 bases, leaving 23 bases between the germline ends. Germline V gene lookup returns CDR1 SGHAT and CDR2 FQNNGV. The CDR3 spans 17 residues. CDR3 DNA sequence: TGTGCCAGCAGCCCCTGGGAAACAGGCAGAAAGACCTATGGCTACACCTTC. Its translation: CASSPWETGRKTYGYTF.

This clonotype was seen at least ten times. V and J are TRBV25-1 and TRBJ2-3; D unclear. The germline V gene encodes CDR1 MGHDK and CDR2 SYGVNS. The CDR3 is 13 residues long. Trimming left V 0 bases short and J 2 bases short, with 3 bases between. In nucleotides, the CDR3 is TGTGCCAGCAGTGAATATAACACAGATACGCAGTATTTT. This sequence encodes CASSEYNTDTQYF.

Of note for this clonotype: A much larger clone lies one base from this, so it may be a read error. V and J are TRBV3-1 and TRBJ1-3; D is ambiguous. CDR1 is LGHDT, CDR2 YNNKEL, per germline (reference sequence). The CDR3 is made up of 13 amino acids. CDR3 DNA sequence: TGTGCCAGCGGCCAAGTTCTTGGAAACACCATATATTTT. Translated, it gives CASGQVLGNTIYF.

CDR3 bases: TGTGCCAGCAGCAGGACTAGCACAGATACGCAGTATTTT. The encoded protein is CASSRTSTDTQYF. The chain carries TRBV6-4 and TRBJ2-3, with a tentative D call TRBD2 (5 bases). The germline gives CDR1 MRHNA, CDR2 SNTAGT. With 6 bases removed from V and 0 bases from J, the gap between germline ends came to 7 bases. This CDR3 region has 13 residues.

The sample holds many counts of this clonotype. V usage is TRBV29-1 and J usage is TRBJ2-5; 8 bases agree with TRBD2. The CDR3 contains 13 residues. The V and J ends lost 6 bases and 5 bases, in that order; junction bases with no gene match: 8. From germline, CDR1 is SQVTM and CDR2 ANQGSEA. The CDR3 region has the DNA TGCAGCGTAAGCGGGAGCACCATCGAGACCCAGTACTTC. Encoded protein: CSVSGSTIETQYF. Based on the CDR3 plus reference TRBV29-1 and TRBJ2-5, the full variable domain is SAVISQKPSRDICQRGTSLTIQCQVDSQVTMMFWYRQQPGQSLTLIATANQGSEATYESGFVIDKFPISRPNLTFSTLTVSNMSPEDSSIYLCSVSGSTIETQYFGPGTRLLVL.

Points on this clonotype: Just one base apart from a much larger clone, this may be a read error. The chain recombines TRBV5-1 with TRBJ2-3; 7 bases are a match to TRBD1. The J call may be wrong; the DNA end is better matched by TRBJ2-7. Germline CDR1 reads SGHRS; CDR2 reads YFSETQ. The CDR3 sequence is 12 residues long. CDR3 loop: CASRRQGDGQYF. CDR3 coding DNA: TGCGCCAGCAGACGTCAGGGGGACGGGCAGTACTTC.

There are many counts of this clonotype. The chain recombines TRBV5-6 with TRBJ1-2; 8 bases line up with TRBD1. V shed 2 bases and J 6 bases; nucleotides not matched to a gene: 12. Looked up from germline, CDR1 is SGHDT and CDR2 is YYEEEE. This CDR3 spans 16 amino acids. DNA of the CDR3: TGTGCCAGCAGCTTCCGACAGGGGCAGTCCGGGGATGGCTACACCTTC. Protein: CASSFRQGQSGDGYTF.

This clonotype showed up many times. This CDR3 reads CASSQGLAGTEQYF. The DNA of the CDR3 is TGTGCCAGCAGCCAGGGACTAGCGGGGACGGAGCAGTACTTC. The V and J genes are TRBV4-2 and TRBJ2-7; 13 nucleotides match TRBD2. Trimming at V came to 3 bases and at J to 7 bases, leaving 3 bases not matched to a gene. This CDR3 comprises 14 residues. CDR1 LGHNA and CDR2 YNFKEQ come from the germline V gene.

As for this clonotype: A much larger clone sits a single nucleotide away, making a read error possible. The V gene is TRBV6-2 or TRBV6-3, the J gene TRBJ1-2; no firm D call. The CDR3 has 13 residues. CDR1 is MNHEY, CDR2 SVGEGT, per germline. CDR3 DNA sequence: TGTGCCAGCAGCAAGAGTGCTAACTATGGCTACGCCTTC. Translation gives CASSKSANYGYAF.